The 28 T cell receptor beta chains reported below all come from one sample, sequenced in a study of beta chain features in type 1 diabetes. Study findings and constraints: Shorter TCRB CDR3s, moderately but significantly so, marked every one of the four CD4+ subsets in Type 1 diabetes patients.

Antigens for these TCRs are unknown. Every bit of the isolated RNA underwent reverse transcription, so sequencing read expressed TCRB transcripts. Here immunoSEQ multiplex PCR was the method, and the copy in TCRdb shows in-frame clones only, minus some. The sample holds fewer than 300,000 clones; around 21% are singletons and the top ten take 0.028%. Sequenced: naive CD4+ T cells from blood. Source of these receptors: a woman in her forties with type 1 diabetes.

A few counts support this clone. This rearrangement joins TRBV5-1 to TRBJ1-2; TRBD1 matches 7 bases. Looked up from germline, CDR1 is SGHRS and CDR2 is YFSETQ. The CDR3 is 15 residues long. Trimming took 4 bases from V and 12 from J; bases not matched to a gene: 18. The CDR3 nucleotides are TGCGCCAGCAGCCGAAGAGCCGGGACAGACGATAGGGACACCTTC. Its translation: CASSRRAGTDDRDTF. Supplemented by reference TRBV5-1 and TRBJ1-2, the full variable domain reads KAGVTQTPRYLIKTRGQQVTLSCSPISGHRSVSWYQQTPGQGLQFLFEYFSETQRNKGNFPGRFSGRQFSNSRSEMNVSTLELGDSALYLCASSRRAGTDDRDTFGSGTRLTVV.

The chain has TRBV6-6 and TRBJ2-5; maybe TRBD2 (6 bases). Germline CDR1 and CDR2: MNHNY and SVGAGI (reference sequence). Deletions cut 7 bases from V and 7 bases from J, with 19 bases between. The CDR3 totals 14 residues. The CDR3 DNA sequence: TGTGCCAGCACCGGGACTGCTCTGGGACTGACCCAGTACTTC. Translating gives CASTGTALGLTQYF.

The table lists this clone with a few counts. The J gene is TRBJ2-7, the V gene TRBV9; TRBD1 matches 9 bases. V dropped 4 bases and J dropped 5; count of bases not matched to a gene: 10. This CDR3 has 15 residues. The germline V gene has CDR1 SGDLS and CDR2 YYNGEE. The CDR3 sequence is CASSPGQGGPNEQYF. As DNA, the CDR3 is TGTGCCAGCAGCCCGGGACAGGGTGGTCCCAACGAGCAGTACTTC. The whole variable domain, filled in from reference TRBV9 and TRBJ2-7, reads DSGVTQTPKHLITATGQRVTLRCSPRSGDLSVYWYQQSLDQGLQFLIQYYNGEERAKGNILERFSAQQFPDLHSELNLSSLELGDSALYFCASSPGQGGPNEQYFGPGTRLTVT.

V usage is TRBV11-2 and J usage is TRBJ2-5; TRBD2 matches 11 bases. The CDR3 consists of 15 residues. The V and J ends lost 5 bases and 5 bases, in that order; junction bases with no gene match: 7. CDR1 is SGHAT and CDR2 is FQNNGV in the germline V gene. CDR3: CASSPLAGGRETQYF. The CDR3 coding sequence is TGTGCCAGCAGCCCGCTAGCGGGAGGCCGGGAGACCCAGTACTTC.

This clone was seen a few times. The chain combines TRBV4-3 with TRBJ2-7; 7 nucleotides agree with TRBD1. This CDR3 region has 15 residues. The J segment lost 5 bases and the V segment lost 1 base, leaving 8 bases of the junction unmatched. From germline, CDR1 is LGHNA and CDR2 YSLEER. The CDR3 here is CASSQVLQGNNEQYF. DNA of the CDR3: TGCGCCAGCAGCCAAGTCTTACAGGGGAACAACGAGCAGTACTTC.

This clone has a handful of counts. This chain links TRBV5-4 with TRBJ1-1; 7 bases align to TRBD1. Losses at the gene ends were 4 bases for V and 1 base for J; bases not matched to a gene: 10. The CDR3 totals 16 residues. In germline, CDR1 is SGHNT, CDR2 YYREEE (reference sequence). The CDR3 sequence is CASSLGQVHWNTEAFF. CDR3 in DNA: TGTGCCAGCAGCCTAGGACAGGTACACTGGAACACTGAAGCTTTCTTT.

This clone has more than one count but fewer than ten. The chain employs TRBV18 and TRBJ2-5, with D possibly being TRBD2 (6 bases). Looked up from germline, CDR1 is KGHSH and CDR2 is LQKENI. V lost 8 bases to trimming and J lost 2 bases, with 12 bases between them. The CDR3 is 13 residues long. CDR3 protein: CASQGGLQETQYF. CDR3 coding DNA: TGTGCCAGCCAAGGAGGGCTTCAAGAGACCCAGTACTTC.

CDR3 protein: CASSEAPVPQYFF. The CDR3 coding sequence is TGTGCCAGCAGTGAGGCCCCTGTCCCCCAATACTTCTTT. This chain links TRBV2 with TRBJ1-1; D uncertain. CDR3 length: 13 residues. Germline V gives CDR1 SNHLY, CDR2 FYNNEI. V lost 3 bases and J lost 14, with 19 bases in between.

This clone was counted a few times. V and J are TRBV29-1 and TRBJ2-7; 13 bases line up with TRBD2. CDR1 is SQVTM and CDR2 is ANQGSEA in the germline V gene. The CDR3 has 17 residues. The V and J ends lost 4 bases and 6 bases, in that order; junction bases with no gene match: 15. CDR3: CSVGFGLAGDTPGEQYF. The CDR3 DNA reads TGCAGCGTTGGATTTGGACTAGCGGGAGACACCCCGGGCGAGCAGTACTTC.

The J gene is TRBJ2-3, the V gene TRBV7-2, with a tentative D call TRBD1 (6 bases). Trimming cost V 4 bases and J 2 bases, with 16 bases left between them. Germline assignment: CDR1 SGHTA and CDR2 FQGNSA. The CDR3 consists of 16 residues. The DNA of the CDR3 is TGTGCCAGCAGCTCGTGGGCAGGGGAACCCACAGATACGCAGTATTTT. Translating gives CASSSWAGEPTDTQYF.

The chain is built from TRBV7-2 and TRBJ2-3; D is unresolved. The CDR3 loop spans 13 amino acids. The germline V gene has CDR1 SGHTA and CDR2 FQGNSA. Trimming removed 5 bases at V and 5 bases at J, with 11 bases between. Here the CDR3 reads CASSPSVGDTQYF. The DNA of the CDR3 is TGTGCCAGCAGCCCCAGCGTTGGAGATACGCAGTATTTT.

A few counts support this clone. V gene TRBV10-3 combines with J gene TRBJ2-7; no reliable D call. V lost 0 bases and J lost 3, with 9 bases in between. The germline V gene has CDR1 ENHRY and CDR2 SYGVKD. The CDR3 has 14 residues. The chain's CDR3 is CAISESATLYEQYF. CDR3 sequence (DNA): TGTGCCATCAGTGAGTCGGCGACTCTCTACGAGCAGTACTTC.

The chain couples TRBV6-5 to TRBJ1-2; TRBD1 might be the D (6 bases). Germline V lookup: CDR1 MNHEY, CDR2 SVGAGI. Trimming pared 2 bases from V and 5 bases from J, leaving 12 bases between. The CDR3 covers 14 residues. In DNA form, the CDR3 reads TGTGCCAGCAGTTACCGACAGGCCAATTATGGCTACACCTTC. Protein product: CASSYRQANYGYTF.

The sample holds a few counts of this clone. The V and J genes are TRBV28 and TRBJ1-2; D is undetermined. Per the germline V gene, CDR1 is MDHEN and CDR2 is SYDVKM. CDR3 length: 13 amino acids. The V end lost 2 bases, the J end lost 7 bases, and 11 bases lay between the germline ends. The CDR3 loop reads CASSLSGHPGYTF. The CDR3 region has the DNA TGTGCCAGCAGTTTAAGCGGTCACCCTGGCTACACCTTC.

In its sample, this clone was seen a few times. The rearrangement links TRBV2 to TRBJ1-2; possibly TRBD1 for D (6 bases). Trimming removed 1 base at V and 1 base at J, with 10 bases between. The length of the CDR3 is 15 residues. Germline CDR1 SNHLY, CDR2 FYNNEI. Here the CDR3 DNA reads TGTGCCAGCAGTGAAGGGGGCAGGGGTAACTATGGCTACACCTTC. Protein product: CASSEGGRGNYGYTF.

This clone was detected a few times. The chain employs TRBV7-3 and TRBJ2-7; 8 nucleotides agree with TRBD2. The CDR3 is 16 residues long. CDR1 and CDR2 (germline): SGHTA, FQGTGA. J gave up 3 bases and V 2 bases, and 9 bases lay outside the gene matches. CDR3 DNA sequence: TGTGCCAGCAGCTTATACCCCCCGGGAGGGGGCTACGAGCAGTACTTC. Its protein product is CASSLYPPGGGYEQYF.

J is TRBJ1-1 and V is TRBV2, with 8 positions matching TRBD1. CDR3 length equals 14 residues. Germline loops: CDR1 SNHLY, CDR2 FYNNEI. V lost 7 bases to trimming and J lost 1 base; unmatched junction nucleotides: 5. The CDR3 loop reads CASNYGTGNTEAFF. Written as DNA, the CDR3 is TGTGCCAGCAACTATGGGACAGGGAACACTGAAGCTTTCTTT.

The chain combines TRBV30 with TRBJ2-1, with TRBD1 as a possible D gene (6 bases). The germline V gene has CDR1 GTSNPN and CDR2 SVGIG (reference sequence). There are 14 residues in the CDR3. The V gene lost 4 bases and the J gene lost 10 bases, with 20 bases spanning the gap. The CDR3: CAWTKDRGLGEQFF. In DNA, the CDR3 is TGTGCCTGGACCAAGGATAGGGGGTTGGGAGAGCAGTTCTTC. The full variable domain, in which reference TRBV30 and TRBJ2-1 provide the parts outside the CDR3, is SQTIHQWPATLVQPVGSPLSLECTVEGTSNPNLYWYRQAAGRGLQLLFYSVGIGQISSEVPQNLSASRPQDRQFILSSKKLLLSDSGFYLCAWTKDRGLGEQFFGPGTRLTVL.

V usage is TRBV5-4 and J usage is TRBJ2-3; 8 bases are shared with TRBD2. Germline loops: CDR1 SGHNT, CDR2 YYREEE (reference sequence). The CDR3 loop spans 16 amino acids. Trimming at V came to 0 bases and at J to 6 bases, leaving 9 bases not matched to a gene. CDR3 sequence reads: CASSLAGTSIFDTQYF. CDR3 in DNA: TGTGCCAGCAGCTTGGCCGGGACTAGTATTTTCGATACGCAGTATTTT.

There are a few counts of this clone. This chain connects TRBV7-2 to TRBJ2-7; D unclear. The germline V and J ends were trimmed by 3 bases and 7 bases, with 13 bases remaining between them. CDR1 is SGHTA and CDR2 is FQGNSA in the germline V gene. The CDR3 spans 13 residues. CDR3 bases: TGTGCCAGCAGCTTTGGATTGCGGTGGGAGCAGTACTTC. Translation gives CASSFGLRWEQYF.

This rearrangement joins TRBV4-2 to TRBJ1-2; unclear D gene. V gave up 0 bases and J gave up 4 bases, with 12 bases separating them. The CDR3 spans 15 residues. Germline loops: CDR1 LGHNA, CDR2 YNFKEQ. DNA of the CDR3: TGTGCCAGCAGCCAAGAGGCAGGACTATTCTATGGCTACACCTTC. Protein product: CASSQEAGLFYGYTF.

This clone was seen a few times. This chain uses TRBV4-1 with TRBJ1-2; D is unclear. V lost 1 base, J lost 3 bases, and 3 bases lay in between. Per germline, CDR1 MGHRA and CDR2 YSYEKL. The CDR3 has 12 residues. The CDR3 sequence: CASSQGDYGYTF. The CDR3 DNA reads TGCGCCAGCAGCCAAGGAGACTATGGCTACACCTTC.

This clone turned up a few times. The chain carries TRBV6-5 and TRBJ1-1, with no clear D. The CDR3 runs 13 residues. Germline CDR1 is MNHEY and CDR2 is SVGAGI. The ends were cut back, 6 bases at V and 0 bases at J, with 8 bases in the middle. Here the CDR3 DNA reads TGTGCCAGCAGGACACAAATGAACACTGAAGCTTTCTTT. This encodes CASRTQMNTEAFF.

This clone was seen a handful of times. The chain is built from TRBV28 and TRBJ1-2; D uncertain. This CDR3 has 14 residues. The germline CDR1 and CDR2 sequences are MDHEN and SYDVKM. V gave up 5 bases and J gave up 7 bases, with 17 bases separating them. For the CDR3, the DNA is TGTGCCAGCAGTCCCCACACCCACCCCTTTGGCTACACCTTC. It specifies CASSPHTHPFGYTF.

The chain carries TRBV6-6 and TRBJ1-6, with D perhaps matching TRBD1 (6 bases). The CDR3 runs to 15 residues. Trimming left V 2 bases short and J 5 bases short, with 10 bases between. CDR1 MNHNY and CDR2 SVGAGI come from the germline V gene (reference sequence). The CDR3 is CASSYEQGDNSPLHF. The CDR3 DNA follows: TGTGCCAGCAGTTACGAACAGGGTGATAATTCACCCCTCCACTTT.

Only a few counts were recorded for this clone. The chain carries TRBV7-2 and TRBJ1-2; the D is unclear. The ends were cut back, 5 bases at V and 0 bases at J, with 7 bases in the middle. The CDR3 length is 13 residues. Germline CDR1 SGHTA, CDR2 FQGNSA. The CDR3 protein is CASSPRANYGYTF. The CDR3 DNA follows: TGTGCCAGCAGCCCCCGGGCTAACTATGGCTACACCTTC.

Note on this clone: The same CDR3 also results from other DNA sequences found in this sample. The chain employs TRBV18 and TRBJ2-5; no clear D gene. The CDR3 spans 14 residues. CDR1 is KGHSH, CDR2 LQKENI, per germline. V lost 0 bases and J lost 1, with 6 bases in between. CDR3 protein: CASSPPGLQETQYF. The CDR3 DNA reads TGTGCCAGCTCACCACCTGGCCTCCAAGAGACCCAGTACTTC.

The J gene is TRBJ2-7, the V gene TRBV5-4; 7 bases agree with TRBD1. Germline assignment: CDR1 SGHNT and CDR2 YYREEE (reference sequence). J gave up 6 bases and V 3 bases, and 15 bases lay outside the gene matches. The CDR3 has 16 amino acids. The CDR3 DNA is TGTGCCAGCAGCTCTCCCAAACAGGGGTCGGTCGGCGAGCAGTACTTC. This sequence encodes CASSSPKQGSVGEQYF.